The entry below describes one T cell receptor beta chain. Its target is unknown. The data were obtained in a study of cytomegalovirus exposure and HLA in healthy donors. The study's findings and limits: One later analysis, an examination of the roughly 130 validation repertoires, found that first-cohort TCR clusters tended to co-occur in them.

Measured with immunoSEQ multiplex PCR; TCRdb has only the in-frame clones, and not every one. The sample has a few hundred thousand clones; roughly 88% are singletons. The CDR3 length is 13 residues. Germline values: CDR1 SGHVS, CDR2 FQNEAQ. Trimming left V 2 bases short and J 4 bases short, with 8 bases between. The TCR originated in a woman aged 18-29 years in good health and CMV-seronegative. This chain links TRBV7-8 with TRBJ1-2, with D possibly TRBD1 on 6 matching bases. The sample consisted of PBMCs. This CDR3 reads CASSLTGSYGYTF. The CDR3 DNA reads TGTGCCAGCAGCTTAACAGGGTCCTATGGCTACACCTTC. The full variable domain, completed using reference TRBV7-8 and TRBJ1-2, is GAGVSQSPRYKVAKRGQDVALRCDPISGHVSLFWYQQALGQGPEFLTYFQNEAQLDKSGLPSDRFFAERPEGSVSTLKIQRTQQEDSAVYLCASSLTGSYGYTFGSGTRLTVV.